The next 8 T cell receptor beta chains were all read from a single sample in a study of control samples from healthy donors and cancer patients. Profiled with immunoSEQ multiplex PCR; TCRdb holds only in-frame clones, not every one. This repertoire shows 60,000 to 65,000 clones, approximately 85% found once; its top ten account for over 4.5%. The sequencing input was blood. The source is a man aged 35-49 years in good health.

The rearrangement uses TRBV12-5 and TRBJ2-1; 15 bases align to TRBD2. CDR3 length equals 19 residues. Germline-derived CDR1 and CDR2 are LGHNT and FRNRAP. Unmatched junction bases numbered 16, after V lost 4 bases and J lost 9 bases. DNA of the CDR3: TGTGCTAGTGGTTCGAGTCACGGACTAGCGGGGGGGACCAGTAGTGAGCAGTTCTTC. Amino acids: CASGSSHGLAGGTSSEQFF.

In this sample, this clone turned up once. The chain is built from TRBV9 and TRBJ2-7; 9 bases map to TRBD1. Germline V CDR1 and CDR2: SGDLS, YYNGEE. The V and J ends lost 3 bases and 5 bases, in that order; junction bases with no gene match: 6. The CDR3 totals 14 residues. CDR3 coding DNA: TGTGCCAGCAGCGCCGGGACAGGGTTCGACGAGCAGTACTTC. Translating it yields CASSAGTGFDEQYF.

CDR3 nucleotide sequence: TGTGCCAACCGGGGGGACCCCACCTACACCATATATTTT. Translated: CANRGDPTYTIYF. V is TRBV27 and J is TRBJ1-3; maybe TRBD1 (5 bases). CDR1 and CDR2 from the germline V gene are MNHEY and SMNVEV (reference sequence). The CDR3 totals 13 residues. Trimming removed 10 bases from V and 8 bases from J, with 18 bases in between.

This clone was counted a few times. The CDR3, as DNA: TGTGCCAGTAGTATGCCCGGGGGTGGCCCAGAGACCCAGTACTTC. Encoded protein: CASSMPGGGPETQYF. The chain is built from TRBV19 and TRBJ2-5; a possible D gene is TRBD2 (6 bases). The CDR3 is 15 amino acids. Trimming stripped 3 bases from V and 4 bases from J, with 15 bases between. Germline V lookup: CDR1 LNHDA, CDR2 SQIVND (reference sequence).

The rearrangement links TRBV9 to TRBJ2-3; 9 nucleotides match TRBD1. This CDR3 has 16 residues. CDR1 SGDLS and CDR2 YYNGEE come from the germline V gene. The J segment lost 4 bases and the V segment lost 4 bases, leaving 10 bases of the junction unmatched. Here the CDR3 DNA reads TGTGCCAGCAGCTTCCAACAGGGGGCTAACGCAGATACGCAGTATTTT. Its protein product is CASSFQQGANADTQYF. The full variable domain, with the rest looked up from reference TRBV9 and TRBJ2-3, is DSGVTQTPKHLITATGQRVTLRCSPRSGDLSVYWYQQSLDQGLQFLIQYYNGEERAKGNILERFSAQQFPDLHSELNLSSLELGDSALYFCASSFQQGANADTQYFGPGTRLTVL.

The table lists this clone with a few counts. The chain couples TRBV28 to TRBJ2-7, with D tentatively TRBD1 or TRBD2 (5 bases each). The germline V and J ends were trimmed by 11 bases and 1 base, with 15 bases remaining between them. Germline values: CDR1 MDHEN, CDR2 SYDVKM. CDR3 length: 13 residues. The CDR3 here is CAGRDGTSYEQYF. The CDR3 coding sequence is TGTGCCGGCCGGGACGGAACTTCCTACGAGCAGTACTTC.

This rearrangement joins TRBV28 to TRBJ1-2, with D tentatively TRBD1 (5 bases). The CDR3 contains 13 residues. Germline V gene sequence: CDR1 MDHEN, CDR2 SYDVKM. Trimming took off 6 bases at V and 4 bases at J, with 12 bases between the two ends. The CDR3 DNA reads TGTGCCAGCAGATCCGACAGCCTCTATGGCTACACCTTC. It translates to CASRSDSLYGYTF.

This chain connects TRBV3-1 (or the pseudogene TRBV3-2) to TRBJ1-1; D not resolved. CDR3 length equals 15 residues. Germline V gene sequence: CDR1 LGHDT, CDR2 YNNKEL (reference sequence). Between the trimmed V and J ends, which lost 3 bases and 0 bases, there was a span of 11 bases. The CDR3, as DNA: TGTGCCAGCAGCCATCCTTACGGCTTGAACACTGAAGCTTTCTTT. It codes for CASSHPYGLNTEAFF.